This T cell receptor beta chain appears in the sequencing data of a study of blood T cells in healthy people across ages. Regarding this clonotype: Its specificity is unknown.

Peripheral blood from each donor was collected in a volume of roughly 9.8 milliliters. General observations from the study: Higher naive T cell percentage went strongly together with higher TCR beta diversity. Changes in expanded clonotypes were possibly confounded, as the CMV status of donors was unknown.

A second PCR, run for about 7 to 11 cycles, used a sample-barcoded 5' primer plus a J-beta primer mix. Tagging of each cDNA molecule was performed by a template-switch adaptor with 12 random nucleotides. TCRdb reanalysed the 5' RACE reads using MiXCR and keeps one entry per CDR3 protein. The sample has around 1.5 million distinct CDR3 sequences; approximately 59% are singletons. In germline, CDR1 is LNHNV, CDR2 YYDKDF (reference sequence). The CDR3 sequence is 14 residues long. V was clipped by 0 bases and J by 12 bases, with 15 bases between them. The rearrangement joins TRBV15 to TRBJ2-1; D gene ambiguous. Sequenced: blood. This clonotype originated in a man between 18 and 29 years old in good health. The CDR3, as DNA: TGTGCCACCAGCAGAGATCTAACGGAAGATGCGCAGTTCTTC. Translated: CATSRDLTEDAQFF. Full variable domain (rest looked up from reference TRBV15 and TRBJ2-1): DAMVIQNPRYQVTQFGKPVTLSCSQTLNHNVMYWYQQKSSQAPKLLFHYYDKDFNNEADTPDNFQSRRPNTSFCFLDIRSPGLGDTAMYLCATSRDLTEDAQFFGPGTRLTVL.